This T cell receptor beta chain was profiled in a study of Graves' ophthalmopathy and Graves' hyperthyroidism. Study-wide results and caveats: A model of 13 signatures distinguished ophthalmopathy from stable hyperthyroidism at roughly 86% sensitivity and about 80% specificity. The model reached approximately 70% sensitivity and around 74% specificity for predicting ophthalmopathy progression.

In its sample, this clonotype was seen many times. The target antigen is unknown. This CDR3 is 15 amino acids long. Trimming removed 0 bases from V and 1 base from J; junction bases left unmatched: 1. The germline gives CDR1 MNHNS, CDR2 SASEGT. Amplification of TCR beta CDR3 regions used RNA transcripts. First-round RT-PCR employed HTBI primers, with a second-round multiplex PCR after it. MiXCR, run by TCRdb on the multiplex PCR reads, gives a single entry per CDR3 protein. The table lists hundreds of thousands of distinct CDR3 sequences, 22% of them singletons. This sequence originates from a woman aged 18-29 years with stable Graves' hyperthyroidism. Some clones in this sample may be carry-over from other donors' samples. Sequences were obtained from peripheral blood. The V call is TRBV6-1, the J call TRBJ2-5, with TRBD2 matching over 8 bases. This chain's CDR3 is CASSEALAVQETQYF. The CDR3 DNA is TGTGCCAGCAGTGAAGCACTAGCGGTCCAAGAGACCCAGTACTTC.